These T cell receptor beta chains were read from a single sample in a study of technical replicates of blood from several donors. Produced via immunoSEQ multiplex PCR; TCRdb's table is partial and in-frame only. The data contain roughly 72,000 clones, about 96% of them seen just once; the ten biggest clones take up roughly 0.35%. Material: T cells isolated from PBMCs. The receptors here all came from a human donor in good health. CDR3s include the opening cysteine and the closing phenylalanine or tryptophan. Each record gives: CDR3 length, J gene, D gene, clone size, V gene, CDR3 DNA, CDR3 protein. D genes are given only for firm matches. A row's size may be missing; if present it is once, few, many or a size class.

len: 15
j_gene: TRBJ2-3
d_gene: .
abundance: .
v_gene: TRBV15
CDR3nt: TGTGCCACCAGCAGAGACCAAGAGCCCACAGATACGCAGTATTTT
CDR3aa: CATSRDQEPTDTQYF

len: 15
j_gene: TRBJ1-3
d_gene: .
abundance: .
v_gene: TRBV2
CDR3nt: TGTGCCAGCAGGGGTCAGGGAACCACTGGAAACACCATATATTTT
CDR3aa: CASRGQGTTGNTIYF

len: 13
j_gene: TRBJ1-1
d_gene: .
abundance: once
v_gene: TRBV6-1
CDR3nt: TGTGCCAGCAGTGAACAGCGGGACACTGAAGCTTTCTTT
CDR3aa: CASSEQRDTEAFF

len: 12
j_gene: TRBJ1-1
d_gene: .
abundance: few
v_gene: TRBV15
CDR3nt: TGTGCCACCAGCAGAATAAACACTGAAGCTTTCTTT
CDR3aa: CATSRINTEAFF

len: 13
j_gene: TRBJ2-3
d_gene: .
abundance: .
v_gene: TRBV28
CDR3nt: TGTGCCAGCAGTTTATTAGGAGATGATACGCAGTATTTT
CDR3aa: CASSLLGDDTQYF

len: 14
j_gene: TRBJ2-1
d_gene: .
abundance: .
v_gene: TRBV19
CDR3nt: TGTGCCAGTAGTATTAGTCCTCCATACAATGAGCAGTTCTTC
CDR3aa: CASSISPPYNEQFF

len: 16
j_gene: TRBJ2-1
d_gene: TRBD1
abundance: .
v_gene: TRBV6-1
CDR3nt: TGTGCCAGCAGTGAACCCCCAGGGGGCTCCTACAATGAGCAGTTCTTC
CDR3aa: CASSEPPGGSYNEQFF

len: 13
j_gene: TRBJ1-5
d_gene: .
abundance: .
v_gene: TRBV30
CDR3nt: TGTGCCTGGAGGGGCAGTAGCAATCAGCCCCAGCATTTT
CDR3aa: CAWRGSSNQPQHF

len: 15
j_gene: TRBJ1-5
d_gene: TRBD1
abundance: .
v_gene: TRBV7-6
CDR3nt: TGTGCCAGCAGCTTAATGGGACAGGGAAGTCAGCCCCAGCATTTT
CDR3aa: CASSLMGQGSQPQHF

len: 15
j_gene: TRBJ2-7
d_gene: TRBD2
abundance: .
v_gene: TRBV11-2
CDR3nt: TGTGCCAGCAGCCCAGTGGCGGGAGGGGGCTACGAGCAGTACTTC
CDR3aa: CASSPVAGGGYEQYF

len: 14
j_gene: TRBJ2-1
d_gene: .
abundance: .
v_gene: TRBV9
CDR3nt: TGTGCCAGCGCAGGGGGCGGGAGGGGAAATGAGCAGTTCTTC
CDR3aa: CASAGGGRGNEQFF

len: 11
j_gene: TRBJ2-7
d_gene: TRBD1
abundance: .
v_gene: TRBV20-1
CDR3nt: TGCAGGGCCGGGACAGACAACGAGCAGTACTTC
CDR3aa: CRAGTDNEQYF

len: 15
j_gene: TRBJ1-1
d_gene: TRBD1
abundance: .
v_gene: TRBV13
CDR3nt: TGTGCCAGCAGCTACCGGACAGGTGGGAACACTGAAGCTTTCTTT
CDR3aa: CASSYRTGGNTEAFF

len: 12
j_gene: TRBJ2-7
d_gene: TRBD1
abundance: .
v_gene: TRBV15
CDR3nt: TGTGCCACCAGACGGACAGGGGGCGAGCAGTACTTC
CDR3aa: CATRRTGGEQYF

len: 15
j_gene: TRBJ2-1
d_gene: TRBD2
abundance: .
v_gene: TRBV4-3
CDR3nt: TGCGCCAGCAGCCAAGAACTAGCGCCGTACAATGAGCAGTTCTTC
CDR3aa: CASSQELAPYNEQFF

len: 17
j_gene: TRBJ2-3
d_gene: TRBD1
abundance: .
v_gene: TRBV5-1
CDR3nt: TGCGCCAGCAGCCCTCACAGGGGGAGGACTAGCACAGATACGCAGTATTTT
CDR3aa: CASSPHRGRTSTDTQYF

len: 15
j_gene: TRBJ1-3
d_gene: TRBD1
abundance: .
v_gene: TRBV5-1
CDR3nt: TGCGCCAGCAGCTGGGGACAGGTTGACGGAAACACCATATATTTT
CDR3aa: CASSWGQVDGNTIYF

len: 14
j_gene: TRBJ2-2
d_gene: TRBD1
abundance: .
v_gene: TRBV9
CDR3nt: TGTGCCAGCAGCCCGGACAGGGTTAATGAGGAGCTGTTTTTT
CDR3aa: CASSPDRVNEELFF

len: 14
j_gene: TRBJ1-2
d_gene: .
abundance: .
v_gene: TRBV5-8
CDR3nt: TGTGCCAGCAGCTTGGACCCAGGGGAGAATGGCTACACCTTC
CDR3aa: CASSLDPGENGYTF

len: 11
j_gene: TRBJ2-1
d_gene: TRBD2
abundance: once
v_gene: TRBV18
CDR3nt: TGTGCCTCACTAGCGGGAAATGAGCAGTTCTTC
CDR3aa: CASLAGNEQFF

len: 14
j_gene: TRBJ2-7
d_gene: .
abundance: .
v_gene: TRBV6-5
CDR3nt: TGTGCCAGCAGCGGAGGGACGGAACACTACGAGCAGTACTTC
CDR3aa: CASSGGTEHYEQYF

len: 12
j_gene: TRBJ1-2
d_gene: .
abundance: .
v_gene: TRBV27
CDR3nt: TGTGCCAGCAGAGGGGACTGGTATGGCTACACCTTC
CDR3aa: CASRGDWYGYTF

len: 15
j_gene: TRBJ2-2
d_gene: TRBD2
abundance: few
v_gene: TRBV7-9
CDR3nt: TGTGCCAGCTTGGCGGGAGGCACCAACACCGGGGAGCTGTTTTTT
CDR3aa: CASLAGGTNTGELFF

len: 12
j_gene: TRBJ2-4
d_gene: .
abundance: .
v_gene: TRBV15
CDR3nt: TGTGCCACCAGCAGAGATCTGGCCATTCAGTACTTC
CDR3aa: CATSRDLAIQYF

len: 15
j_gene: TRBJ2-1
d_gene: TRBD2
abundance: .
v_gene: TRBV5-1
CDR3nt: TGCGCCAGCAGCTTGGTCCTAGCGGATTACAATGAGCAGTTCTTC
CDR3aa: CASSLVLADYNEQFF

len: 13
j_gene: TRBJ2-5
d_gene: .
abundance: .
v_gene: TRBV4-1
CDR3nt: TGCGCCAGCAGCCTTAGCGGTAGTACGACCCAGTACTTC
CDR3aa: CASSLSGSTTQYF

len: 11
j_gene: TRBJ1-1
d_gene: TRBD1
abundance: .
v_gene: TRBV6-1
CDR3nt: TGTGCCAGCGTGAGACAGGGCGAAGCTTTCTTT
CDR3aa: CASVRQGEAFF

len: 14
j_gene: TRBJ2-2
d_gene: .
abundance: .
v_gene: TRBV5-8
CDR3nt: TGTGCCAGCAGCTTGCCAGGGGATGGCGGGGAGCTGTTTTTT
CDR3aa: CASSLPGDGGELFF

len: 16
j_gene: TRBJ2-4
d_gene: .
abundance: .
v_gene: TRBV9
CDR3nt: TGTGCCAGCAGCGTAGAGGTTCAGGGTATCGAAAACATTCAGTACTTC
CDR3aa: CASSVEVQGIENIQYF

len: 13
j_gene: TRBJ2-7
d_gene: .
abundance: .
v_gene: TRBV7-2
CDR3nt: TGTGCCAGCAGCCCGCGAAAGCCCTACGAGCAGTACTTC
CDR3aa: CASSPRKPYEQYF

len: 13
j_gene: TRBJ1-2
d_gene: .
abundance: .
v_gene: TRBV19
CDR3nt: TGTGCCAGTAGTGTGACAGGAAACTATGGCTACACCTTC
CDR3aa: CASSVTGNYGYTF

len: 13
j_gene: TRBJ1-1
d_gene: .
abundance: .
v_gene: TRBV16
CDR3nt: TGTGCCAGCAGCCAATGGAGGGGCACTGAAGCTTTCTTT
CDR3aa: CASSQWRGTEAFF

len: 12
j_gene: TRBJ2-2
d_gene: .
abundance: .
v_gene: TRBV29-1
CDR3nt: TGCAGCGTTGAACGTTTTACCGGGGAGCTGTTTTTT
CDR3aa: CSVERFTGELFF

len: 14
j_gene: TRBJ2-7
d_gene: TRBD2
abundance: .
v_gene: TRBV27
CDR3nt: TGTGCCAGCAGTTTTGCGGGAGGCTCCTACGAGCAGTACTTC
CDR3aa: CASSFAGGSYEQYF

len: 14
j_gene: TRBJ2-3
d_gene: .
abundance: .
v_gene: TRBV9
CDR3nt: TGTGCCAGCAGCGTAGCAGGCGATCAGACTACGCAGTATTTT
CDR3aa: CASSVAGDQTTQYF

len: 17
j_gene: TRBJ1-3
d_gene: .
abundance: .
v_gene: TRBV28
CDR3nt: TGTGCCAGCAGCCGTCCCGGGACACTATTCTCTGGAAACACCATATATTTT
CDR3aa: CASSRPGTLFSGNTIYF

len: 14
j_gene: TRBJ1-5
d_gene: .
abundance: .
v_gene: TRBV6-5
CDR3nt: TGTGCCAGCAGCCTAAGGGGTCCAGGTCAGCCCCAGCATTTT
CDR3aa: CASSLRGPGQPQHF

len: 15
j_gene: TRBJ1-1
d_gene: TRBD1
abundance: .
v_gene: TRBV25-1
CDR3nt: TGTGCCAGCAGTGAATGGGGGACAGTCAACACTGAAGCTTTCTTT
CDR3aa: CASSEWGTVNTEAFF

len: 14
j_gene: TRBJ2-7
d_gene: TRBD2
abundance: .
v_gene: TRBV9
CDR3nt: TGTGCCAGCAGCGTGGGGGGGGTATCCTACGAGCAGTACTTC
CDR3aa: CASSVGGVSYEQYF

len: 14
j_gene: TRBJ2-7
d_gene: TRBD1
abundance: .
v_gene: TRBV5-1
CDR3nt: TGCGCCAGCAGCTCCGGGACAGACCCCTACGAGCAGTACTTC
CDR3aa: CASSSGTDPYEQYF

len: 14
j_gene: TRBJ2-7
d_gene: .
abundance: .
v_gene: TRBV5-1
CDR3nt: TGCGCCAGCAGCGCCGGGGGACGGATCTACGAGCAGTACTTC
CDR3aa: CASSAGGRIYEQYF

len: 14
j_gene: TRBJ1-2
d_gene: .
abundance: .
v_gene: TRBV28
CDR3nt: TGTGCCAGCTGCCTGTATATGGAGGAAGATGGCTACACCTTC
CDR3aa: CASCLYMEEDGYTF

len: 14
j_gene: TRBJ2-3
d_gene: .
abundance: once
v_gene: TRBV28
CDR3nt: TGTGCCAGCAGTAGCGGCCTTAGCACAGATACGCAGTATTTT
CDR3aa: CASSSGLSTDTQYF

len: 15
j_gene: TRBJ2-5
d_gene: .
abundance: .
v_gene: TRBV9
CDR3nt: TGTGCCAGCAGCGTAGAGTGGGCAGCACACGTTACCCAGTACTTC
CDR3aa: CASSVEWAAHVTQYF

len: 16
j_gene: TRBJ1-2
d_gene: .
abundance: .
v_gene: TRBV5-1
CDR3nt: TGCGCCAGCAGGGCGGGAAGCTCAGCGCTTAACTATGGCTACACCTTC
CDR3aa: CASRAGSSALNYGYTF

len: 16
j_gene: TRBJ2-3
d_gene: .
abundance: .
v_gene: TRBV2
CDR3nt: TGTGCCAGCAGTGAAGAGTCGGTCGGGCGGGTAGATACGCAGTATTTT
CDR3aa: CASSEESVGRVDTQYF

len: 15
j_gene: TRBJ2-3
d_gene: TRBD2
abundance: .
v_gene: TRBV9
CDR3nt: TGTGCCAGCATCAGACTAGCGGAGAACACAGATACGCAGTATTTT
CDR3aa: CASIRLAENTDTQYF

len: 13
j_gene: TRBJ2-1
d_gene: .
abundance: .
v_gene: TRBV27
CDR3nt: TGTGCCAGCAGTTACGGGGGATACAATGAGCAGTTCTTC
CDR3aa: CASSYGGYNEQFF

len: 15
j_gene: TRBJ2-1
d_gene: TRBD1
abundance: .
v_gene: TRBV7-8
CDR3nt: TGTGCCAGCAGCCGCCTGGGACAGAACTACAATGAGCAGTTCTTC
CDR3aa: CASSRLGQNYNEQFF

len: 16
j_gene: TRBJ2-3
d_gene: TRBD2
abundance: .
v_gene: TRBV10-2
CDR3nt: TGCGCCAGCAGGGGACTAGCGGGAGGATACACAGATACGCAGTATTTT
CDR3aa: CASRGLAGGYTDTQYF

len: 13
j_gene: TRBJ1-3
d_gene: .
abundance: .
v_gene: TRBV5-4
CDR3nt: TGTGCCAGCAGCGCCGGACTTGGAAACACCATATATTTT
CDR3aa: CASSAGLGNTIYF

len: 14
j_gene: TRBJ1-2
d_gene: TRBD1
abundance: .
v_gene: TRBV10-3
CDR3nt: TGTGCCAGCGGAAACAGGGGGCAGGATCATGGCTACACCTTC
CDR3aa: CASGNRGQDHGYTF

len: 17
j_gene: TRBJ2-5
d_gene: TRBD1
abundance: .
v_gene: TRBV5-1
CDR3nt: TGCGCCAGCAGCCCGGGGCGCACAGGGGGGTTAGCAGAGACCCAGTACTTC
CDR3aa: CASSPGRTGGLAETQYF

len: 15
j_gene: TRBJ2-5
d_gene: TRBD2
abundance: .
v_gene: TRBV15
CDR3nt: TGTGCCACCAGCAGAGATCTAGCGGGGGCTGGGACCCAGTACTTC
CDR3aa: CATSRDLAGAGTQYF

len: 15
j_gene: TRBJ1-5
d_gene: TRBD1
abundance: .
v_gene: TRBV18
CDR3nt: TGTGCCAGCTCACCCTACGGACAGGGGTTACAGCCCCAGCATTTT
CDR3aa: CASSPYGQGLQPQHF